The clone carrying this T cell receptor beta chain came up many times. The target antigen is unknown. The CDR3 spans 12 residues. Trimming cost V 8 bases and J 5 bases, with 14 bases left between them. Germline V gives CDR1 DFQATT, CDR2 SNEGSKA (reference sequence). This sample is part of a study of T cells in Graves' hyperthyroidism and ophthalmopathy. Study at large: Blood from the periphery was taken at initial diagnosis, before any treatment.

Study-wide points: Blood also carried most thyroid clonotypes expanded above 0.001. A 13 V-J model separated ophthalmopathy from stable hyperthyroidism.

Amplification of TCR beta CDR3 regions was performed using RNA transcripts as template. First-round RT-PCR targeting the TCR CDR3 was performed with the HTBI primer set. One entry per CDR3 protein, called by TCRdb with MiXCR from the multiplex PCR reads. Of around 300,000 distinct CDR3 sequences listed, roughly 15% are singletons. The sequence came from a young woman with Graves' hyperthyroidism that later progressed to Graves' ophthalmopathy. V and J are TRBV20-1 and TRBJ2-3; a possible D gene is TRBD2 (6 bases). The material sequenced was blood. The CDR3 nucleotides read TGCAGTTTTAGGACTATCGGAGATACGCAGTATTTT. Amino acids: CSFRTIGDTQYF.